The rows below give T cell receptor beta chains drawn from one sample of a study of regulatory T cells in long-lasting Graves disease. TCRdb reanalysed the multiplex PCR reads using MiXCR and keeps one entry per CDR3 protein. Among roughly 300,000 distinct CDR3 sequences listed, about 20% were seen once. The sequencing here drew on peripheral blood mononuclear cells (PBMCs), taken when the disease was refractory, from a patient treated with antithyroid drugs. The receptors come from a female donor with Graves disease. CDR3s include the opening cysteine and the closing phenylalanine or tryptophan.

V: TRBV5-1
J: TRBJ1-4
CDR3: CAAETVTVINEKLFF

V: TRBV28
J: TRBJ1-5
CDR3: CASSLLGGRIQPQHF

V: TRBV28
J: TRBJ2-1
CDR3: CASSWTSGRRGNEQFF

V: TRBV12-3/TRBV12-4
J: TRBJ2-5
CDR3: CASSLSLAGGETQYF

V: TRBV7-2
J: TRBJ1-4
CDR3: CASSYDRINEKLFF

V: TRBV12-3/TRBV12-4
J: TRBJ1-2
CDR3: CASSFVRQGAVGYTF

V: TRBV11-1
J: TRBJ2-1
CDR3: CASSFSRNNEQFF

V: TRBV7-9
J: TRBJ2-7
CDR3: CASSFPGQGNYEQYF

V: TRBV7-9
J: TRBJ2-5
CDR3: CASSSPRLQETQYF

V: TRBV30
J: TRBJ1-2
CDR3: CAWSGVGGGYTF

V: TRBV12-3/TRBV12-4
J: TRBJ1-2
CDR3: CASSHRGTVFSNYGYTF

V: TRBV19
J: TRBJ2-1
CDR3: CASSTSLAGYNEQFF

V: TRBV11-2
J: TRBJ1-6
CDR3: CASSLGDRNSPLHF

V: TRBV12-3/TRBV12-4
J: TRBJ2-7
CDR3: CASSLRVGYEQYF

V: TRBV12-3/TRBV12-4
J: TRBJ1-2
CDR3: CASTKAAYGYTF

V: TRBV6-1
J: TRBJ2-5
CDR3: CASSRFLGKETQYF

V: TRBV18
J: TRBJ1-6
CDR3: CASSPPQGENNSPLHF